The 9 T cell receptor beta chains below were found in one sample sequenced in a study of blood T cell repertoires in COVID-19. Only in-frame clones appear in the TCRdb table, and some are missing; sequencing was by immunoSEQ multiplex PCR. The sample holds around 230,000 clones, around 88% seen once. The sample consisted of PBMCs or T cells enriched from blood (not recorded which). The receptors stem from a woman aged 40 to 50 with acute COVID-19.

This rearrangement joins TRBV7-9 to TRBJ2-3, with D tentatively TRBD2 (6 bases). The ends were cut back, 2 bases at V and 0 bases at J, with 12 bases in the middle. The CDR3 extends over 16 amino acids. CDR1 and CDR2 from the germline V gene are SEHNR and FQNEAQ (reference sequence). Here the CDR3 DNA reads TGTGCCAGCAGCTTAAGTCGTGGGACTAGCACAGATACGCAGTATTTT. It yields the protein CASSLSRGTSTDTQYF.

This chain connects TRBV5-5 to TRBJ1-5; 9 bases agree with TRBD1. Looked up from germline, CDR1 is SGHKS and CDR2 is YYEKEE (reference sequence). The CDR3 spans 16 residues. Trimming removed 2 bases from V and 6 bases from J; junction bases left unmatched: 9. The CDR3 bases are TGTGCCAGCAGCTTTTCCGGGACAGGGTACCCTCAGCCCCAGCATTTT. Protein sequence: CASSFSGTGYPQPQHF.

The CDR3 bases are TGCGCCAGCAGCACAAAACCTTCGGACAGTAACACTGAAGCTTTCTTT. This gives the protein CASSTKPSDSNTEAFF. The V call is TRBV5-1, the J call TRBJ1-1, with D possibly matching TRBD1 (6 bases). The ends were cut back, 4 bases at V and 2 bases at J, with 18 bases in the middle. There are 16 residues in the CDR3. The germline CDR1 and CDR2 sequences are SGHRS and YFSETQ.

This chain connects TRBV14 to TRBJ2-5; D unresolved. The CDR3 sequence is 13 residues long. Trimming took off 4 bases at V and 2 bases at J, with 8 bases between the two ends. Germline lookup yields CDR1 SGHDN and CDR2 FVKESK. The CDR3 bases are TGTGCCAGCAGCCGTTATGTTCAAGAGACCCAGTACTTC. Protein: CASSRYVQETQYF.

The chain links TRBV2 to TRBJ2-3; 9 nucleotides agree with TRBD1. The CDR3 runs to 16 residues. Trimming removed 3 bases from V and 3 bases from J; junction bases left unmatched: 7. CDR1 is SNHLY and CDR2 is FYNNEI in the germline V gene. CDR3 sequence: CASSEGQGRGTDTQYF. The CDR3 coding sequence is TGTGCCAGCAGTGAGGGACAGGGACGAGGAACAGATACGCAGTATTTT.

The gene calls are TRBV9 and TRBJ1-3, with D perhaps TRBD1 (5 bases). Trimming removed 5 bases from V and 4 bases from J, with 16 bases in between. The CDR3 loop spans 15 amino acids. Germline loops: CDR1 SGDLS, CDR2 YYNGEE. CDR3 in amino acids: CASSLGGLRGNTIYF. The CDR3 region has the DNA TGTGCCAGCAGTCTCGGGGGTCTCAGGGGAAACACCATATATTTT.

The rearrangement uses TRBV6-5 and TRBJ1-2; maybe TRBD1 (6 bases). Germline V CDR1 and CDR2: MNHEY, SVGAGI. V lost 6 bases and J lost 4, with 15 bases in between. The CDR3 is 14 residues long. CDR3 sequence reads: CASSILGGGYGYTF. DNA of the CDR3: TGTGCCAGCAGCATACTTGGGGGCGGCTATGGCTACACCTTC.

J is TRBJ2-3 and V is TRBV6-2 or TRBV6-3; 12 bases map to TRBD2. Per the germline V gene, CDR1 is MNHEY and CDR2 is SVGEGT. V lost 6 bases and J lost 4; bases outside the gene matches: 5. The CDR3 spans 15 residues. The CDR3 loop reads CASSWTSGIPDTQYF. DNA of the CDR3: TGTGCCAGCAGCTGGACTAGCGGGATCCCAGATACGCAGTATTTT.

The V call is TRBV19, the J call TRBJ2-1; the D is unclear. Trimming took 1 base from V and 7 from J, leaving 5 bases between them. The CDR3 runs to 12 residues. Germline V gene lookup returns CDR1 LNHDA and CDR2 SQIVND (reference sequence). This CDR3 reads CASSIGRNEQFF. Written as DNA, the CDR3 is TGTGCCAGTAGTATAGGCAGGAATGAGCAGTTCTTC.